Shown below are 8 T cell receptor beta chains from a single sample sequenced in a study of blood T cells in healthy people across ages. PCR was performed a second time for 7 to 11 cycles using a sample-barcoded 5' primer and a J-beta primer mix. Using its own MiXCR run on the 5' RACE reads, TCRdb lists one record per CDR3 protein. The repertoire holds 1,800,000 or so distinct CDR3 sequences, approximately 39% seen once, with 23% in the top ten. Sequencing input: blood. The origin of the receptors is a human donor in good health.

This clonotype has only a few counts. V and J are TRBV5-1 and TRBJ2-4; no reliable D call. This CDR3 contains 11 residues. Germline V lookup: CDR1 SGHRS, CDR2 YFSETQ. The V end was cut by 2 bases, the J end by 5 bases, with 2 bases between. This CDR3 reads CASSFQNIQYF. CDR3 DNA: TGCGCCAGCAGCTTTCAAAACATTCAGTACTTC.

The chain is built from TRBV6-6 and TRBJ2-3, with D unresolved. CDR3 length: 17 residues. Germline CDR1 reads MNHNY; CDR2 reads SVGAGI (reference sequence). V was cut by 2 bases and J by 1 base, with 16 bases left in between. CDR3 in DNA: TGTGCCAGCAGTTACGAGTTTGGGCAGACCCGCACAGATACGCAGTATTTT. Protein sequence: CASSYEFGQTRTDTQYF.

The table lists this clonotype with a few counts. The chain is built from TRBV7-2 and TRBJ2-5; a possible D gene is TRBD2 (6 bases). Near its end, the DNA agrees better with TRBJ2-7, so the J call may be wrong. CDR1 and CDR2 from the germline V gene are SGHTA and FQGNSA. CDR3 size: 17 residues. CDR3 sequence (DNA): TGTGCCAGCAGCTCCCTCTACGGGGGAAGAAGAGACTACGAGCAGTACTTC. Amino acids: CASSSLYGGRRDYEQYF.

This chain connects TRBV10-3 to TRBJ2-3; 8 nucleotides agree with TRBD2. Germline trimming cut 6 bases from V and 4 bases from J; bases unmatched to any gene: 3. The CDR3 covers 13 residues. Germline loops: CDR1 ENHRY, CDR2 SYGVKD. This CDR3 reads CAIRRTSPDTQYF. The CDR3 nucleotides are TGTGCCATCAGGCGGACTAGCCCAGATACGCAGTATTTT.

The rearrangement joins TRBV13 to TRBJ2-4; D remains ambiguous. Germline V gene sequence: CDR1 PRHDT, CDR2 FYEKMQ (reference sequence). The CDR3 extends over 16 amino acids. The germline V and J ends were trimmed by 0 bases and 0 bases, with 9 bases remaining between them. CDR3 region: CASSLGRRSAKNIQYF. Here the CDR3 DNA reads TGTGCCAGCAGCTTAGGTCGGAGATCAGCCAAAAACATTCAGTACTTC. The whole variable domain, remainder taken from reference TRBV13 and TRBJ2-4, is AAGVIQSPRHLIKEKRETATLKCYPIPRHDTVYWYQQGPGQDPQFLISFYEKMQSDKGSIPDRFSAQQFSDYHSELNMSSLELGDSALYFCASSLGRRSAKNIQYFGAGTRLSVL.

The genes are TRBV13 and TRBJ2-1, with TRBD2 matching over 7 bases. The J call may be mistaken, given a closer DNA end match to TRBJ2-7. This CDR3 contains 16 residues. The germline CDR1 and CDR2 sequences are PRHDT and FYEKMQ (reference sequence). The CDR3 DNA reads as TGTGCCAGCAGCACTAGCGATCAGTCCTCCTACAATGAGCAGTACTTC. It specifies CASSTSDQSSYNEQYF.

This clonotype came up many times. The chain has TRBV12-3 or TRBV12-4 and TRBJ2-1; TRBD2 matches at 8 bases. The ends lost 6 bases at V and 1 base at J; junction bases unmatched: 5. The CDR3 runs 15 residues. In nucleotides, the CDR3 is TGTGCCAGCAGAGCGGGGGTTGGTTCCTACAATGAGCAGTTCTTC. Residues: CASRAGVGSYNEQFF.

This clonotype was seen only a few times. The genes are TRBV14 and TRBJ2-7; tentatively, D is TRBD2 (6 bases). The CDR3 has 17 residues. Trimming stripped 4 bases from V and 0 bases from J, with 19 bases between. Germline V gene sequence: CDR1 SGHDN, CDR2 FVKESK. The CDR3, as DNA: TGTGCCAGCAGCCTTGAACGGGGGTCAACCTCCTCCTACGAGCAGTACTTC. Translation: CASSLERGSTSSYEQYF.